The rows below give T cell receptor beta chains drawn from one sample of a study of blood T cell repertoires in COVID-19. The repertoire was sequenced with immunoSEQ multiplex PCR; TCRdb's copy has only in-frame clones and lacks some. The sample lists 250,000 to 300,000 clones; 91% were seen once. The specimen was PBMCs or T cells enriched from blood (not recorded which). These receptors originate from a human donor in a cohort exposed to, infected with or recovered from COVID-19 (not recorded which). The donor label of this sample is uncertain. Both conserved end residues are part of each CDR3. The D gene is left open where the match is weak. Clone size appears in some rows only: once, few, many, or a class for an expanded clone.

j_gene	d_gene	v_gene	abundance	CDR3aa	CDR3nt
TRBJ2-7	TRBD1	TRBV5-1	.	CASSFLQGAQTYEQYF	TGCGCCAGCAGCTTTCTTCAGGGGGCCCAGACCTACGAGCAGTACTTC
TRBJ1-2	TRBD1	TRBV5-1	.	CASSLGGTDPANYGYTF	TGCGCCAGCAGCTTGGGGGGGACAGACCCTGCGAACTATGGCTACACCTTC
TRBJ2-3	TRBD1	TRBV6-5	once	CASNTGETDTQYF	TGTGCCAGCAATACAGGGGAAACAGATACGCAGTATTTT
TRBJ1-1	.	TRBV5-1	.	CASSSVPGRVGGTEAFF	TGCGCCAGCAGCTCCGTCCCGGGACGGGTTGGGGGGACTGAAGCTTTCTTT
TRBJ1-3	TRBD1	TRBV4-1	.	CASSQGDSRLRNTIYF	TGCGCCAGCAGCCAAGGGGACAGCCGTTTAAGAAACACCATATATTTT
TRBJ2-7	TRBD2	TRBV9	.	CASSALGSGAYEQYF	TGTGCCAGCAGCGCCCTAGGTAGCGGGGCTTACGAGCAGTACTTC
TRBJ2-7	.	TRBV3-1/TRBV3-2	.	CASSQSTGEQYF	TGTGCCAGCAGCCAGTCGACAGGCGAGCAGTACTTC
TRBJ2-5	.	TRBV10-1	.	CGGAETQYF	TGCGGCGGGGCGGAGACCCAGTACTTC
TRBJ1-6	.	TRBV6-5	.	CASTRGVGSPLHF	TGTGCCAGCACCCGGGGGGTAGGGTCACCCCTCCACTTT
TRBJ1-5	.	TRBV19	once	CASSIGGGGQPQHF	TGTGCCAGTAGTATAGGGGGAGGCGGTCAGCCCCAGCATTTT
TRBJ1-6	.	TRBV23-1	.	CASSLAHFAEVDSPLHF	TGCGCCAGCAGTCTAGCCCATTTTGCCGAGGTAGATTCACCCCTCCACTTT
TRBJ1-1	TRBD1	TRBV19	.	CASSKQDRAATEAFF	TGTGCCAGTAGTAAGCAAGACAGGGCGGCCACTGAAGCTTTCTTT
TRBJ2-3	TRBD2	TRBV30	.	CAWSVRLAGDYTDTQYF	TGTGCCTGGAGTGTACGACTAGCGGGGGATTACACAGATACGCAGTATTTT
TRBJ1-1	.	TRBV30	few	CAWRPEEAFF	TGTGCCTGGAGACCCGAAGAGGCTTTCTTT
TRBJ2-1	TRBD2	TRBV18	once	CASSPPGLADNEQFF	TGTGCCAGCTCACCCCCGGGACTAGCGGACAATGAGCAGTTCTTC
TRBJ2-7	TRBD1	TRBV19	.	CASRISHGGQGYEQYF	TGTGCCAGTAGAATCTCCCATGGGGGACAGGGCTACGAGCAGTACTTC
TRBJ2-2	TRBD1	TRBV6-5	.	CASSSGQGVAGELFF	TGTGCCAGCAGCTCGGGACAGGGGGTCGCCGGGGAGCTGTTTTTT
TRBJ1-6	TRBD1	TRBV5-1	once	CASSSGDRGYSPLHF	TGCGCCAGCAGCTCTGGGGACAGGGGTTATTCACCCCTCCACTTT
TRBJ2-5	TRBD1	TRBV19	once	CASSGWFGDRGQETQYF	TGTGCCAGTAGTGGGTGGTTTGGGGACAGGGGTCAAGAGACCCAGTACTTC
TRBJ1-4	.	TRBV4-1	.	CASSQSKLRGNNEKLFF	TGCGCCAGCAGCCAATCGAAGCTCCGGGGAAATAATGAAAAACTGTTTTTT